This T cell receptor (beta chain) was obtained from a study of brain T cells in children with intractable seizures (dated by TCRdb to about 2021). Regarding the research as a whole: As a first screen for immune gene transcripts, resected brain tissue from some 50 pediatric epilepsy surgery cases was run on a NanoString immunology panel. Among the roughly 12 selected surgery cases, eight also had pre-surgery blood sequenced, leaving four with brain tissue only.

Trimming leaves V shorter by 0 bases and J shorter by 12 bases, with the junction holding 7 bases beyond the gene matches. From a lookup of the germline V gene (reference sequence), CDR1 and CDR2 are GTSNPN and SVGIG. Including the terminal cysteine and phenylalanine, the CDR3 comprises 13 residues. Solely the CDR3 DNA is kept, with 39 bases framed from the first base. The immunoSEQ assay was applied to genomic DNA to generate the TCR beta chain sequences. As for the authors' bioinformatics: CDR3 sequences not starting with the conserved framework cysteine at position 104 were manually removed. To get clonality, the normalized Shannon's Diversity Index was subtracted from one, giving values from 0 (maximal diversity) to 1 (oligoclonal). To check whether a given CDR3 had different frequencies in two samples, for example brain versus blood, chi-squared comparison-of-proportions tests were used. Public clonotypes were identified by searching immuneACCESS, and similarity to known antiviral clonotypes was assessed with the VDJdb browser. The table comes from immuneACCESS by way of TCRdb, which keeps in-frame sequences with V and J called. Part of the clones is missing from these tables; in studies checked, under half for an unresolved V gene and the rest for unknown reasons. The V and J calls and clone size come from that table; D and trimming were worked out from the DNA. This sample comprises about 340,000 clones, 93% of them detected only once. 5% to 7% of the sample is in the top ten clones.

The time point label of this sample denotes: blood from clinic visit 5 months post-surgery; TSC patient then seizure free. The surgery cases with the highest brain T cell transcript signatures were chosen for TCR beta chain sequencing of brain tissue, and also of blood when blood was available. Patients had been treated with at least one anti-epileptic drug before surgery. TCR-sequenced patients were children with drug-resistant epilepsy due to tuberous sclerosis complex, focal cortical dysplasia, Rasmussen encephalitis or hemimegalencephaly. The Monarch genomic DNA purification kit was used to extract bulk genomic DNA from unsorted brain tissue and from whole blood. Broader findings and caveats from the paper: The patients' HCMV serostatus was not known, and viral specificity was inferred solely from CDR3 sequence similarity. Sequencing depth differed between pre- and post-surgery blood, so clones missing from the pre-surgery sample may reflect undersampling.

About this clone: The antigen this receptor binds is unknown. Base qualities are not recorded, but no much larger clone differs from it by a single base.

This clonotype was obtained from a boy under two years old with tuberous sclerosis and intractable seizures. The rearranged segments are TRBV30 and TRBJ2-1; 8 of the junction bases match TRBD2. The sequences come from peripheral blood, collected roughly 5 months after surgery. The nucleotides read TGTGCCTGGAGTGTCGGGGGGGGAATTGCGCAGTTCTTC. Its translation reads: CAWSVGGGIAQFF.